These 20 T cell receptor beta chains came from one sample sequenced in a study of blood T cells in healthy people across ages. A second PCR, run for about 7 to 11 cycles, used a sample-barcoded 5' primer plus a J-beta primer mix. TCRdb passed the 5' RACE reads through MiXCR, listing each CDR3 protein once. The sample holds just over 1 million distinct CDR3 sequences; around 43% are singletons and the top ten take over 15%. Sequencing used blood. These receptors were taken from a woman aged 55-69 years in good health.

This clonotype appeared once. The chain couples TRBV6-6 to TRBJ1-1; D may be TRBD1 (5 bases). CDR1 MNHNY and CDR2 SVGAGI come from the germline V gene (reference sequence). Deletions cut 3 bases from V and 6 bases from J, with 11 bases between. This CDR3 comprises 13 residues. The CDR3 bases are TGTGCCAGCAGTTATAGGGGCGGGGCTGAAGCTTTCTTT. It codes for CASSYRGGAEAFF.

CDR3 nucleotides: TGTGCCAGCAGTTATCGGGGGTCCGTGGATGGCTACACCTTC. Its protein is CASSYRGSVDGYTF. The chain recombines TRBV6-5 with TRBJ1-2, with D possibly being TRBD1 (5 bases). V was clipped by 3 bases and J by 6 bases, with 14 bases between them. The CDR3 spans 14 residues. CDR1 and CDR2 from the germline V gene are MNHEY and SVGAGI.

The CDR3 protein is CASSLAFPGSSSYNEQFF. In DNA form, the CDR3 reads TGCGCCAGCAGCTTGGCCTTTCCGGGAAGTAGCTCCTACAATGAGCAGTTCTTC. V is TRBV5-1 and J is TRBJ2-1; tentative D call: TRBD2 (5 bases). Germline V gene data show CDR1 as SGHRS and CDR2 as YFSETQ. The CDR3 is 18 residues long. The V gene lost 0 bases and the J gene lost 0 bases, with 16 bases spanning the gap.

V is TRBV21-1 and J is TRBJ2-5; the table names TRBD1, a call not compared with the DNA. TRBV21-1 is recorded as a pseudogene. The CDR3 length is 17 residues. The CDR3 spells CASSKAGSDRALETQYF. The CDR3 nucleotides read TGTGCCAGCAGCAAAGCGGGCTCGGACAGGGCCCTGGAGACCCAGTACTTC.

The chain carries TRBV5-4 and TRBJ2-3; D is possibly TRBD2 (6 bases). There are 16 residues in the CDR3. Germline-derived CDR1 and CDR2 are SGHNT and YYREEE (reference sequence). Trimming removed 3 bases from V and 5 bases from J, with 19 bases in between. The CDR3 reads CASSSRDSPGEDTQYF. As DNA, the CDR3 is TGTGCCAGCAGCTCCCGGGACTCACCTGGGGAAGATACGCAGTATTTT.

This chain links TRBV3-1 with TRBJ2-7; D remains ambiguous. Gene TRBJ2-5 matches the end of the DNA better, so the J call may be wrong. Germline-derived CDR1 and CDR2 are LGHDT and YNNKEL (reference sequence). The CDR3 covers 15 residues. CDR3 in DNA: TGTGCCAGCAGCCAAGTGAGAGCCGGGCGAGAGACCCAGTACTTC. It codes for CASSQVRAGRETQYF.

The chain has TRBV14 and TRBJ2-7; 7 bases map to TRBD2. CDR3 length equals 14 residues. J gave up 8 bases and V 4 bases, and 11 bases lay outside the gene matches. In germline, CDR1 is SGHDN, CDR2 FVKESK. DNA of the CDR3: TGTGCCAGCAGCCGATGGGAACTAGCGAGTCAGCAGTACTTC. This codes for CASSRWELASQQYF.

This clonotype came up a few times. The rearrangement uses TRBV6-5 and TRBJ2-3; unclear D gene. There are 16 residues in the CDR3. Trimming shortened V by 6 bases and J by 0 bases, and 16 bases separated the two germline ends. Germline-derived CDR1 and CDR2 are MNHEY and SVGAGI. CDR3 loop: CASRQLWDPSTDTQYF. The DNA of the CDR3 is TGTGCCAGCAGGCAGCTATGGGATCCTAGCACAGATACGCAGTATTTT.

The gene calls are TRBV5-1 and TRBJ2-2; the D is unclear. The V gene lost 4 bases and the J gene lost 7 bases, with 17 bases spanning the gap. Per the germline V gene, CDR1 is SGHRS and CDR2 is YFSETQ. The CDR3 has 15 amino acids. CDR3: CASSTTSAWGGELFF. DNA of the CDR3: TGCGCCAGCAGCACCACTTCGGCCTGGGGCGGGGAGCTGTTTTTT.

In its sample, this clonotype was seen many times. The CDR3: CASRTRDIEEQYF. The CDR3 DNA follows: TGTGCCAGCAGGACCCGGGACATCGAGGAGCAGTACTTC. The chain is built from TRBV6-6 and TRBJ2-7; TRBD1 is a possible D gene (6 bases). The V and J ends lost 6 bases and 7 bases respectively, with 16 bases between them. The CDR3 consists of 13 residues. Germline CDR1 MNHNY, CDR2 SVGAGI (reference sequence).

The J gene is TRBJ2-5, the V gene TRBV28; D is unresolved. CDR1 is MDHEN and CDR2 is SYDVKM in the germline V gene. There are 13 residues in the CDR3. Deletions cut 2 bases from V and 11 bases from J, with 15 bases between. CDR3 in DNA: TGTGCCAGCAGTTTACAGGTGATTACGAAGCAGTACTTC. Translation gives CASSLQVITKQYF.

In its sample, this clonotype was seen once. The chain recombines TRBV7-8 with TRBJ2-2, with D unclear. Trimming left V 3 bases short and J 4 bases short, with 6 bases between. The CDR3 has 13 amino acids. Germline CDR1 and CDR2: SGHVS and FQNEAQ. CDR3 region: CASSFPATGELFF. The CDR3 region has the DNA TGTGCCAGCAGCTTCCCAGCCACCGGGGAGCTGTTTTTT.

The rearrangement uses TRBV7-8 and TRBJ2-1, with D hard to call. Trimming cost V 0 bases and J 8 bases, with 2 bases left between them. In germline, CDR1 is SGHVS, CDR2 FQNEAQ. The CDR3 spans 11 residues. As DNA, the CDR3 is TGTGCCAGCAGCTTAGCCTATGAGCAGTTCTTC. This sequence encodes CASSLAYEQFF.

DNA for the CDR3: TGCAGCGTTGTGACAGGATCAGGGGATACGCAGTATTTT. It specifies CSVVTGSGDTQYF. This chain joins TRBV29-1 and TRBJ2-3, with D possibly TRBD1 on 6 matching bases. CDR3 size: 13 residues. The germline V and J ends were trimmed by 4 bases and 6 bases, with 14 bases remaining between them. Germline loops: CDR1 SQVTM, CDR2 ANQGSEA.

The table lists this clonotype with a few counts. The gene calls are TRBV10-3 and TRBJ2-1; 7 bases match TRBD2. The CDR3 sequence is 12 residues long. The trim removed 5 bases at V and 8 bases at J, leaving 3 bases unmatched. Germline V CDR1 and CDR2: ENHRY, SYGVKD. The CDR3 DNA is TGTGCCATCAGTCGGGGGGAATATGAGCAGTTCTTC. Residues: CAISRGEYEQFF.

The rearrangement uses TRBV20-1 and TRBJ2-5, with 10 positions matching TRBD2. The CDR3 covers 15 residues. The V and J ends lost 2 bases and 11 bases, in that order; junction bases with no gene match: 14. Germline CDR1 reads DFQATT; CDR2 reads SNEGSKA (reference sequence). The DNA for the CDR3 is TGCAGTGCTAGAAACAGCGGGAGGGCCTTCAATGAGCAGTACTTC. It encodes CSARNSGRAFNEQYF.

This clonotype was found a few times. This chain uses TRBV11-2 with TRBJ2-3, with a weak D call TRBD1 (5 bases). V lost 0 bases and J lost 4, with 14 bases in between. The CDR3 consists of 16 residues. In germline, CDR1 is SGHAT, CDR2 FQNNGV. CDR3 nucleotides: TGTGCCAGCAGCTTAGAACCAGGGAACCGGGCAGATACGCAGTATTTT. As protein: CASSLEPGNRADTQYF.

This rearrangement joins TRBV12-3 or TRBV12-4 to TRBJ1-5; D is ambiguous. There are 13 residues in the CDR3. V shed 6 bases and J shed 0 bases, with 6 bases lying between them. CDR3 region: CASSPYSNQPQHF. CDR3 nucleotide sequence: TGTGCCAGCAGCCCGTATAGCAATCAGCCCCAGCATTTT.

The CDR3 DNA sequence: TGTGCCAGCGGTTCGTCAGAGCGCAGACCTTACAATGAGCAGTTCTTC. Protein product: CASGSSERRPYNEQFF. This sequence joins TRBV7-9 and TRBJ2-1, with D unresolved. The CDR3 is 16 residues long. CDR1 SEHNR and CDR2 FQNEAQ come from the germline V gene (reference sequence). With 8 bases removed from V and 4 bases from J, the gap between germline ends came to 21 bases.

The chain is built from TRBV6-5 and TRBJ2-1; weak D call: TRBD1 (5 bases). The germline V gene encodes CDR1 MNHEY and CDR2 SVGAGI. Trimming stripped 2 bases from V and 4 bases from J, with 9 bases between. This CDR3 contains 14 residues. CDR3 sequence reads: CASSYQGLYNEQFF. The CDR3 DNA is TGTGCCAGCAGTTACCAGGGCCTTTACAATGAGCAGTTCTTC.